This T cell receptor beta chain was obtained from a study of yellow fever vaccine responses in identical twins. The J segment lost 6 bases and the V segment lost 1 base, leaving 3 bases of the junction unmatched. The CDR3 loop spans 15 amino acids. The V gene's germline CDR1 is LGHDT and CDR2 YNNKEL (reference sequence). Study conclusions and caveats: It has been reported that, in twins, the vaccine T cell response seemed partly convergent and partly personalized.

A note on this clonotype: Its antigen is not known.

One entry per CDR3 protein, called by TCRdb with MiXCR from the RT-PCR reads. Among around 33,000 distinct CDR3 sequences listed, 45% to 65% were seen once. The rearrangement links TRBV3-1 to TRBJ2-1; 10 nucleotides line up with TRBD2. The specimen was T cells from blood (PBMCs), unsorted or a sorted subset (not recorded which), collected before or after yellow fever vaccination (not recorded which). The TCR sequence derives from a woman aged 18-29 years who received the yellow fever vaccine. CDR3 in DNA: TGTGCCAGCAGCCAAGCCGGGACTAGCGCCAATGAGCAGTTCTTC. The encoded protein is CASSQAGTSANEQFF.